This T cell receptor (beta chain) appears in the sequencing data of a study of blood T cells in healthy people across ages. Study information: Through template switching, about one barcoded beta molecule was captured per two T cells, as measured in model experiments. Notes on the study in general: While age rose, TCR beta diversity per million T cells dropped in a roughly linear way. Diversity was higher, and naive CD4+ cells more numerous, in long-lived donors than in aged donors.

To note about this clonotype: Its antigen is not known.

For the second PCR, which ran for roughly 6 to 12 cycles, a sample-barcoded 5' primer and a J-beta primer mix were used. TCRdb called the 5' RACE reads again in MiXCR, with one record for every CDR3 protein. The table includes around 780,000 distinct CDR3 sequences, 45% to 70% detected once. Sequencing was performed on blood. This TCR was recovered from a man aged 40-55 years in good health.

CDR3 nucleotide sequence: TGTGCCAGCAGTTACAACCCGGCGGGCACTGAAGCTTTCTTT. Translation gives CASSYNPAGTEAFF. This rearrangement joins TRBV6-6 to TRBJ1-1, with unresolved D. CDR1 is MNHNY, CDR2 SVGAGI, per germline (reference sequence). The CDR3 covers 14 residues. V lost 2 bases to trimming and J lost 4 bases, with 11 bases between them.